Included here is one T cell receptor beta chain sequence, with context. Its specificity is unknown. The ends were cut back, 3 bases at V and 9 bases at J, with 12 bases in the middle. CDR3 length equals 12 residues. CDR1 and CDR2 (germline): SGHTA, FQGNSA. Investigators performed immunoSEQ version v3.0 at survey level. Produced via immunoSEQ multiplex PCR; TCRdb's table is partial and in-frame only. The sample records 20,000 to 25,000 clones, roughly three quarters being singletons. This sample is part of a study of long-term antiretroviral therapy in people with HIV. For each donor, at least one pre-ART and at least two post-ART PBMC samples were available. Only United States sites treated participants with HIV. Study-wide findings and caveats: Every time point showed a repertoire led by clones expanded before ART.

The clonotype originates from a woman between 35 and 50 years old with HIV. The chain has TRBV7-2 and TRBJ2-7; D is unresolved. The source material was unsorted PBMCs, sampled 0.5 years after starting antiretroviral therapy. CDR3 loop: CASSLPGPAQYF. The CDR3, as DNA: TGTGCCAGCAGCTTGCCCGGGCCTGCGCAGTACTTC. Combining the CDR3 with reference TRBV7-2 and TRBJ2-7 gives the whole variable domain GAGVSQSPSNKVTEKGKDVELRCDPISGHTALYWYRQSLGQGLEFLIYFQGNSAPDKSGLPSDRFSAERTGGSVSTLTIQRTQQEDSAVYLCASSLPGPAQYFGPGTRLTVT.